The clone carrying this T cell receptor (beta chain) has a handful of counts. TCRdb's copy holds only in-frame clones and misses some; the assay was immunoSEQ multiplex PCR. The data show about 170,000 clones, around 82% seen once. The sample is drawn from a study of blood T cell repertoires in COVID-19. The V end lost 0 bases, the J end lost 0 bases, and 11 bases lay between the germline ends. The CDR3 covers 16 residues. CDR1 SGDLS and CDR2 YYNGEE come from the germline V gene. Sequencing input: peripheral blood. The V and J genes are TRBV9 and TRBJ2-3; D gene uncertain. The TCR comes from a woman over 75 with acute or convalescent COVID-19. CDR3 DNA: TGTGCCAGCAGCGTAGGGGTTACTAAAAGCACAGATACGCAGTATTTT. This codes for CASSVGVTKSTDTQYF.